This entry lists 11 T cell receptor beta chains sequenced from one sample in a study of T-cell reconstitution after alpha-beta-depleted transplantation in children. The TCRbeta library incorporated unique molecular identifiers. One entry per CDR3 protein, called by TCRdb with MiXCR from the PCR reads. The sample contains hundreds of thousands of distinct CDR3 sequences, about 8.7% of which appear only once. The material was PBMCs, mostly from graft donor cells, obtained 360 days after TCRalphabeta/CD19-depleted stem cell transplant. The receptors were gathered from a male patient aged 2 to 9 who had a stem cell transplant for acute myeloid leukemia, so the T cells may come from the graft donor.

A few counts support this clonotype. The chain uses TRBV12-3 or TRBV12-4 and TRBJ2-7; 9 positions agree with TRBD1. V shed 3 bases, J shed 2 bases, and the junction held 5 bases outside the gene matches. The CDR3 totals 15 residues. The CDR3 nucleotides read TGTGCCAGCAGTTTTCCGGGACAGGGCACCTACGAGCAGTACTTC. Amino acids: CASSFPGQGTYEQYF.

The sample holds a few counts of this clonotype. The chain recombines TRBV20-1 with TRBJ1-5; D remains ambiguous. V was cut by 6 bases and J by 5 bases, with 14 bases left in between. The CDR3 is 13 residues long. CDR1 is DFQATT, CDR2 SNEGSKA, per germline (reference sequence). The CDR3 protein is CSARQTSDQPQHF. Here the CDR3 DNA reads TGCAGTGCAAGGCAGACCTCGGATCAGCCCCAGCATTTT.

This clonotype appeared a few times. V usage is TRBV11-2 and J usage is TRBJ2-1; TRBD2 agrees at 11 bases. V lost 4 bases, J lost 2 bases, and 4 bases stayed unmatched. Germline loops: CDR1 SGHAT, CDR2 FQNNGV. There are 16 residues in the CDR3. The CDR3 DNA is TGTGCCAGCAGCTCCCTTAGCGGGAGGGCCTACAATGAGCAGTTCTTC. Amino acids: CASSSLSGRAYNEQFF. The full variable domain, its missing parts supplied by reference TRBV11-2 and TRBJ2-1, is EAGVAQSPRYKIIEKRQSVAFWCNPISGHATLYWYQQILGQGPKLLIQFQNNGVVDDSQLPKDRFSAERLKGVDSTLKIQPAKLEDSAVYLCASSSLSGRAYNEQFFGPGTRLTVL.

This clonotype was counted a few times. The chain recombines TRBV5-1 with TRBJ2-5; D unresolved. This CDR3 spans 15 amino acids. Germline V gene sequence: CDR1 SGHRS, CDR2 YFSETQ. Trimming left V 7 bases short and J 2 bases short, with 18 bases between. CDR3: CASGRTIRFQETQYF. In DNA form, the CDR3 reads TGCGCCAGCGGCCGTACGATCCGATTTCAAGAGACCCAGTACTTC.

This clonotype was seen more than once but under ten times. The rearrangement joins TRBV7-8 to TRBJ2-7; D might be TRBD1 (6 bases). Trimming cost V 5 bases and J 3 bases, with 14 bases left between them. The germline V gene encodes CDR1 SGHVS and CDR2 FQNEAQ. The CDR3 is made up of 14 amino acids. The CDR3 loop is CASSPGVILYEQYF. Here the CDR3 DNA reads TGTGCCAGCAGCCCAGGGGTAATCCTCTACGAGCAGTACTTC.

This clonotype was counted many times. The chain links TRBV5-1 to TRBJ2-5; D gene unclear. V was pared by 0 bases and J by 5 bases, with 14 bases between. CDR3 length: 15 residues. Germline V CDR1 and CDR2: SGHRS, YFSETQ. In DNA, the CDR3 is TGCGCCAGCAGCTTGGTCGTTGGGGTCATGGAGACCCAGTACTTC. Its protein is CASSLVVGVMETQYF.

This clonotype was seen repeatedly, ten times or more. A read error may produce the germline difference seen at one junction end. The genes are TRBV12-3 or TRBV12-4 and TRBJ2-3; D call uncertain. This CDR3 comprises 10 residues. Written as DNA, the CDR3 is TGTGCCAGCAGTTCTAATTATCCCTTTTTT. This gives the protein CASSSNYPFF.

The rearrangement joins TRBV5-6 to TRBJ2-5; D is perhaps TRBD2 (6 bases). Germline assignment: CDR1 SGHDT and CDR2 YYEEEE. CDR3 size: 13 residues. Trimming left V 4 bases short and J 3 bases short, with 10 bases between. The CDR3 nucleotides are TGTGCCAGCAGCCGGGACTTTAAAGAGACCCAGTACTTC. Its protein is CASSRDFKETQYF.

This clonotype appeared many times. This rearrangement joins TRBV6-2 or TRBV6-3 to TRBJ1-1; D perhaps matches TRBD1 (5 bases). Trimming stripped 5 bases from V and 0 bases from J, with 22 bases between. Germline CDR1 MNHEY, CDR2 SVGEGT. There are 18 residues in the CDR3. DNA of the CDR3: TGTGCCAGCAGTGCGGGAACGCCGCTCGACAGACTGAACACTGAAGCTTTCTTT. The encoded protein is CASSAGTPLDRLNTEAFF.

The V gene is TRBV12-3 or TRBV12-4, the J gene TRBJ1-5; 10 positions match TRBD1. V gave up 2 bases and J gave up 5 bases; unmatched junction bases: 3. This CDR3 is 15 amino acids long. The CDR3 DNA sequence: TGTGCCAGCAGTTTAAGGACAGGGGGACATCAGCCCCAGCATTTT. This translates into CASSLRTGGHQPQHF.

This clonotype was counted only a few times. The CDR3 DNA sequence: TGCAGTGCTAGAGATCAAAGGCTAGCGTCGTACAATGAGCAGTTCTTC. It translates to CSARDQRLASYNEQFF. The chain joins TRBV20-1 to TRBJ2-1; D might be TRBD2 (6 bases). Per germline, CDR1 DFQATT and CDR2 SNEGSKA (reference sequence). Trimming stripped 0 bases from V and 4 bases from J, with 16 bases between. This CDR3 contains 16 residues.